The T cell receptor (beta chain) under discussion was sequenced for a study of shared clonotypes between healthy human individuals. Study summary: For every donor, three CD4 naive, three CD4 memory, two CD8 naive and one CD8 memory plates were used.

The method was immunoSEQ multiplex PCR; TCRdb's version includes in-frame clones alone and lacks a portion of them. The repertoire holds approximately 2,000,000 clones, with just under 95% as singletons. Study outcomes and limitations: Richness estimates generally favored naive over memory subsets. Some naive CD4 clonotypes, around 4.9%, turned up in common across several donors.

The naive CD8 subset, CD45RO-negative cells positively selected for CCR7, excluded terminally differentiated effector memory CD45RA+ cells. In the case of this clone: Its antigen is as yet unknown. The DNA is omitted, as the CDR3 cannot be located on it reliably, and the CDR3 follows TCRdb's listing.

Germline loops: CDR1 ENHRY, CDR2 SYGVKD. The CDR3 extends over 14 residues, inclusive of both ends. The sequence came from a man between 18 and 29 years old in good health. Some clones in this sample may be carry-over from other donors' samples. This chain joins TRBV10-3 and TRBJ1-2. Input material: naive CD8+ T cells from PBMCs. CDR3 loop: CAISESWGGGSNTF.